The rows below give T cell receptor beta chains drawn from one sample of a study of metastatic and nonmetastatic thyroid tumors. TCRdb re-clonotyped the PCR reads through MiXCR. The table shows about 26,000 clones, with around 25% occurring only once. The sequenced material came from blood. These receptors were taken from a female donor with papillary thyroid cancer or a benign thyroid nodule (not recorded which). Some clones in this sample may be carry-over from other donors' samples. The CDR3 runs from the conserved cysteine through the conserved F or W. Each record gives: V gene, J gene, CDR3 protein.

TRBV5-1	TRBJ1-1	CASSAVQGLDTEAFF
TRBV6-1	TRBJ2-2	CASRGTGGGGELFF
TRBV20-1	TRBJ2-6	CSARWTPLSGANVLTF
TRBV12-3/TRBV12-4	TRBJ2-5	CASSLYSGRDQETQYF
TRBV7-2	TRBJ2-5	CASRLRRSQETQYF
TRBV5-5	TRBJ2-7	CASSLRCLAGYEQYF
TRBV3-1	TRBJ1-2	CASSQEGTGSGYTF
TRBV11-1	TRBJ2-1	CASTSFPWVGRNEQFF
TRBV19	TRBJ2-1	CASSPGILAGGGEQFF
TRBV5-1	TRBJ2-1	CASSLIGQGFPNEQFF
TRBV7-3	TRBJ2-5	CASSLLSGRGETQYF
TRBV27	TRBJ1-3	CASSLTGQGSSGNTIYF
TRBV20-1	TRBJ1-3	CSARSTGVGNTIYF
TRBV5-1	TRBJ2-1	CASSPVAGGPGEQFF
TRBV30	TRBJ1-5	CAWNEGTSNQPQHF
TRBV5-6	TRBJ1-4	CASSLGQGTEKLFF
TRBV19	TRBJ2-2	CASSNRRLVNTGELFF
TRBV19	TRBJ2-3	CASRDPGQGVTQYF
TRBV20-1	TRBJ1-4	CSARPGWERATNEKLFF
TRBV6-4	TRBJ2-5	CASSDSKGGPYQETQYF
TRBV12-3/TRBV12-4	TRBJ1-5	CASSPRPENQPQHF
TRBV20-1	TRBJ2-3	CSARENTGGQDTQYF
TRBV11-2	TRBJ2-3	CASSFLPSGTSTDTQYF
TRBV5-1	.	CASSFSPPRNEQFF
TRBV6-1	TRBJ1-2	CASSESNRGPLYGYTF
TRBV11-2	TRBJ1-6	CASSLTGWNSPLHF
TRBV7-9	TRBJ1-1	CASSLLNEAFF
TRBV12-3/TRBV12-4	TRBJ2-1	CASSLKVTTSSNEQFF
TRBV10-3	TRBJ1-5	CAISESVQCNQPQHF
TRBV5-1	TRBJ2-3	CASSKQGGAGVADTQYF
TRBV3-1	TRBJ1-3	CASSQGSGRHSGNTIYF
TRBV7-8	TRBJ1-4	CASSSRRATNEKLFF
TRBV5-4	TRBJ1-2	CASSQDRGKGYTF
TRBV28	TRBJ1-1	CASTLFDRVTESFF
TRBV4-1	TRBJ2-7	CASSQTASYEQYF
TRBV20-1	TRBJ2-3	CSARGTSGGGDTQYF
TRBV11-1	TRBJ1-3	CASSLTSGNTIYF
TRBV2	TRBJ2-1	CASSLGVSEQFF
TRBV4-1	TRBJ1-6	CVSSLSRDFNSPLHF
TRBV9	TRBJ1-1	CASSPPSGGTEAFF
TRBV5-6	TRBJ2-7	CASSLGLIQGARDEQYF
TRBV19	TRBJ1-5	CASKPVVPRDQPQHF
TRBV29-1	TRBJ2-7	CSVYGDSSYEQYF
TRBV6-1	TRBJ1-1	CASSEVGLNTEAFF
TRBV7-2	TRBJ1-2	CASSLATGSYGYTF
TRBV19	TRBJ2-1	CASSKRDRTSGSNEQFF
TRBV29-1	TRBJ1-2	CSDTETGSNYGYTF
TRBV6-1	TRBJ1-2	CASTFGQAYGYTF
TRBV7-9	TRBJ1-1	CAGSPGTGRNTEAFF
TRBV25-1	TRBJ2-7	CASSGQFYEQYF
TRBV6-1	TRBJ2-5	CASSTGIQETQYF
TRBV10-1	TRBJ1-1	CASTGQGEAFF
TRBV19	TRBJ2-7	CASSSQVQTSYEQYF
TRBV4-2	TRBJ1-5	CASRTYEGGNQPQHF
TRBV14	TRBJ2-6	CASSLDRGPGANVLTF
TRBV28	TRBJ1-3	CASSLPGYGTGNTIYF
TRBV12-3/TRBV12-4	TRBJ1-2	CSSSFPTGGGYGCTF
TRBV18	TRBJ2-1	CASSPLTGEAYNEQFF
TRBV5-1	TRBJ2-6	CASSSAQSTIVNVLTF